A single sample gave rise to the 25 T cell receptor beta chains below, sequenced in a study of cytomegalovirus exposure and HLA in healthy donors. The PCR employed 60 Vbeta primers together with 13 Jbeta primers. Libraries were prepared by immunoSEQ multiplex PCR; TCRdb keeps only in-frame clonotypes and omits some of them. This sample yields 65,000 to 95,000 clones, of which around 80% are seen a single time; roughly 12% belongs to the top ten. Sequenced: PBMCs. Receptors originate from a human donor in good health.

The chain recombines TRBV5-1 with TRBJ1-4; unclear D gene. Between the trimmed V and J ends, which lost 4 bases and 0 bases, there was a span of 10 bases. This CDR3 comprises 15 residues. Germline assignment: CDR1 SGHRS and CDR2 YFSETQ. CDR3 sequence: CASSTGRATNEKLFF. The CDR3 DNA is TGCGCCAGCAGCACGGGTCGTGCAACTAATGAAAAACTGTTTTTT.

This clone was counted a few times. The V call is TRBV7-6, the J call TRBJ2-7; D is uncertain. Trimming shortened V by 5 bases and J by 9 bases, and 17 bases separated the two germline ends. The CDR3 extends over 13 amino acids. Germline V gene lookup returns CDR1 SGHVS and CDR2 FNYEAQ. The CDR3 sequence: CASSPSLRSAQYF. In DNA, the CDR3 is TGTGCCAGCAGCCCCAGCTTGAGGAGCGCGCAGTACTTC.

This clone was recorded a few times. The sample contains more than one DNA sequence encoding this CDR3. The V and J genes are TRBV5-1 and TRBJ1-5; D is ambiguous. Per the germline V gene, CDR1 is SGHRS and CDR2 is YFSETQ. The germline V and J ends were trimmed by 1 base and 4 bases, with 6 bases remaining between them. The CDR3 contains 13 residues. The CDR3 sequence is CASSLTVNQPQHF. CDR3 coding DNA: TGCGCCAGCAGCTTGACGGTGAATCAGCCCCAGCATTTT.

The chain recombines TRBV28 with TRBJ2-1, with 7 bases fitting TRBD2. The V gene's germline CDR1 is MDHEN and CDR2 SYDVKM. The CDR3 totals 15 residues. With V trimmed by 5 bases and J by 2 bases, 6 bases remained unmatched. The CDR3, as DNA: TGTGCCAGCAGTCGATTCGCGGGGGCCTACAATGAGCAGTTCTTC. Its protein is CASSRFAGAYNEQFF.

The chain couples TRBV6-5 to TRBJ1-2, with TRBD1 as a possible D gene (5 bases). The CDR3 is 14 amino acids. With 2 bases removed from V and 3 bases from J, the gap between germline ends came to 10 bases. From germline, CDR1 is MNHEY and CDR2 SVGAGI. CDR3 amino acids: CASSYGGRDYGYTF. CDR3 nucleotides: TGTGCCAGCAGTTACGGCGGCAGGGACTATGGCTACACCTTC.

Only one count was recorded for this clone. The V and J genes are TRBV7-2 and TRBJ1-4, with a tentative D call TRBD1 (5 bases). The CDR3 loop spans 15 amino acids. Trimming shortened V by 5 bases and J by 5 bases, and 15 bases separated the two germline ends. From germline, CDR1 is SGHTA and CDR2 FQGNSA. CDR3 in DNA: TGTGCCAGCAGCCTCCAGGGAAGACTCAATGAAAAACTGTTTTTT. Translating gives CASSLQGRLNEKLFF. The whole variable domain, remainder taken from reference TRBV7-2 and TRBJ1-4, is GAGVSQSPSNKVTEKGKDVELRCDPISGHTALYWYRQSLGQGLEFLIYFQGNSAPDKSGLPSDRFSAERTGGSVSTLTIQRTQQEDSAVYLCASSLQGRLNEKLFFGSGTQLSVL.

The chain employs TRBV11-2 and TRBJ1-1; D uncertain. The V gene lost 0 bases and the J gene lost 5 bases, with 10 bases spanning the gap. CDR3 length: 14 amino acids. Germline V gives CDR1 SGHAT, CDR2 FQNNGV. CDR3 protein: CASSLDYVGTEAFF. In DNA form, the CDR3 reads TGTGCCAGCAGCTTAGATTACGTCGGGACTGAAGCTTTCTTT.

The chain has TRBV10-2 and TRBJ1-5, with 9 bases aligning to TRBD1. The germline CDR1 and CDR2 sequences are WSHSY and SAAADI. The CDR3 covers 12 residues. DNA for the CDR3: TGCGCGACAGGGGGACCCAATCAGCCCCAGCATTTT. This codes for CATGGPNQPQHF.

The chain carries TRBV2 and TRBJ1-5, with D unclear. The CDR3 contains 14 residues. Germline values: CDR1 SNHLY, CDR2 FYNNEI. Trimming took 3 bases from V and 2 from J, leaving 8 bases between them. The chain's CDR3 is CASSDGQGNQPQHF. The CDR3 bases are TGTGCCAGCAGTGATGGGCAGGGCAATCAGCCCCAGCATTTT.

The chain uses TRBV27 and TRBJ1-2, with D tentatively TRBD1 (5 bases). Germline V gene sequence: CDR1 MNHEY, CDR2 SMNVEV (reference sequence). The CDR3 length is 13 residues. Trimming cost V 0 bases and J 7 bases, with 9 bases left between them. CDR3 coding DNA: TGTGCCAGCAGTTTATCGGGGCTCAGTGGCTACACCTTC. Protein product: CASSLSGLSGYTF.

This clone was recorded only once. V and J are TRBV6-6 and TRBJ2-5; TRBD1 is a possible D gene (5 bases). V lost 1 base to trimming and J lost 1 base, with 7 bases between them. Germline lookup yields CDR1 MNHNY and CDR2 SVGAGI (reference sequence). The CDR3 extends over 14 amino acids. The CDR3: CASSYLTGQETQYF. The CDR3 nucleotides are TGTGCCAGCAGTTACTTAACAGGCCAAGAGACCCAGTACTTC.

V usage is TRBV18 and J usage is TRBJ2-5; 7 positions match TRBD1. The CDR3 has 13 residues. V lost 4 bases to trimming and J lost 2 bases; unmatched junction nucleotides: 1. Germline V gene sequence: CDR1 KGHSH, CDR2 LQKENI. The CDR3 spells CASSQGQQETQYF. CDR3 nucleotide sequence: TGTGCCAGCTCACAGGGACAGCAAGAGACCCAGTACTTC.

A few counts support this clone. The genes are TRBV29-1 and TRBJ1-4, with D perhaps matching TRBD1 (5 bases). There are 13 residues in the CDR3. Between the trimmed V and J ends, which lost 6 bases and 4 bases, there was a span of 12 bases. From germline, CDR1 is SQVTM and CDR2 ANQGSEA. The CDR3 sequence: CSVGRVDNEKLFF. CDR3 DNA sequence: TGCAGCGTGGGGCGAGTGGATAATGAAAAACTGTTTTTT. Full variable domain (outside the CDR3, taken from reference TRBV29-1 and TRBJ1-4): SAVISQKPSRDICQRGTSLTIQCQVDSQVTMMFWYRQQPGQSLTLIATANQGSEATYESGFVIDKFPISRPNLTFSTLTVSNMSPEDSSIYLCSVGRVDNEKLFFGSGTQLSVL.

In this sample, this clone turned up a few times. The chain has TRBV4-3 and TRBJ2-3, with TRBD2 matching 7 bases. This CDR3 is 15 amino acids long. Germline CDR1 and CDR2: LGHNA and YSLEER. V dropped 4 bases and J dropped 5; count of bases not matched to a gene: 9. CDR3: CASSRTRGEVDTQYF. DNA of the CDR3: TGCGCCAGCAGCCGCACTCGGGGGGAGGTAGATACGCAGTATTTT.

The chain has TRBV10-1 and TRBJ1-1; D remains ambiguous. This CDR3 has 14 residues. Germline V gene sequence: CDR1 WNHNN, CDR2 SYGVQD (reference sequence). V lost 3 bases and J 10 bases, leaving 18 bases between the germline ends. CDR3 sequence reads: CASSESPGIPRAFF. CDR3 coding DNA: TGCGCCAGCAGTGAATCCCCCGGGATCCCAAGAGCTTTCTTT.

The chain combines TRBV6-5 with TRBJ1-5; no firm D call. Germline-derived CDR1 and CDR2 are MNHEY and SVGAGI. Trimming shortened V by 4 bases and J by 1 base, and 5 bases separated the two germline ends. The CDR3 loop spans 13 amino acids. CDR3 bases: TGTGCCAGCAGTTGGCAGAGCAATCAGCCCCAGCATTTT. Amino acids: CASSWQSNQPQHF.

CDR3: CASSRWNREDTQYF. CDR3 nucleotides: TGCGCCAGCAGCCGATGGAACAGGGAAGATACGCAGTATTTT. The rearrangement links TRBV5-1 to TRBJ2-3, with D tentatively TRBD1 (6 bases). Germline loops: CDR1 SGHRS, CDR2 YFSETQ. The CDR3 is 14 residues long. V was pared by 4 bases and J by 5 bases, with 14 bases between.

The chain joins TRBV23-1 to TRBJ2-4; 9 bases line up with TRBD1. TRBV23-1 is assigned to the ORF class and has an uncertain function. Trimming removed 6 bases from V and 1 base from J; junction bases left unmatched: 4. The CDR3 is made up of 15 amino acids. CDR3 region: CASSNGTGAKNIQYF. The CDR3 coding sequence is TGCGCCAGCAGCAACGGGACAGGGGCCAAAAACATTCAGTACTTC.

CDR3 nucleotide sequence: TGTGCCAGCAGCTTAGGCAGGTGGGATAATTCACCCCTCCACTTT. Translated: CASSLGRWDNSPLHF. The chain combines TRBV7-2 with TRBJ1-6; D is unclear. The CDR3 has 15 residues. CDR1 is SGHTA and CDR2 is FQGNSA in the germline V gene. Deletions cut 1 base from V and 5 bases from J, with 9 bases between.

The chain links TRBV5-1 to TRBJ2-7; a possible D gene is TRBD1 (6 bases). This CDR3 region has 14 residues. From germline, CDR1 is SGHRS and CDR2 YFSETQ. Trimming took off 1 base at V and 0 bases at J, with 8 bases between the two ends. CDR3 in amino acids: CASSLTGPSYEQYF. CDR3 sequence (DNA): TGCGCCAGCAGCTTGACAGGGCCCTCCTACGAGCAGTACTTC. Using reference TRBV5-1 and TRBJ2-7 for the parts outside the CDR3, the full variable domain is KAGVTQTPRYLIKTRGQQVTLSCSPISGHRSVSWYQQTPGQGLQFLFEYFSETQRNKGNFPGRFSGRQFSNSRSEMNVSTLELGDSALYLCASSLTGPSYEQYFGPGTRLTVT.

This chain joins TRBV7-6 and TRBJ2-7; TRBD1 aligns across 7 bases. This CDR3 contains 15 residues. With V trimmed by 2 bases and J by 1 base, 5 bases remained unmatched. In germline, CDR1 is SGHVS, CDR2 FNYEAQ. The CDR3 region is CASSLPPGQSYEQYF. In DNA, the CDR3 is TGTGCCAGCAGCTTACCCCCGGGACAGTCCTACGAGCAGTACTTC.

The rearrangement links TRBV6-5 to TRBJ2-5, with 9 nucleotides matching TRBD2. The V gene end was trimmed by 1 base and the J gene end by 4 bases; junction bases not matched to a gene: 4. CDR3 length: 15 residues. Germline V CDR1 and CDR2: MNHEY, SVGAGI. The CDR3 region has the DNA TGTGCCAGCAGTTACTTTAGCGGGGGAGGAGAGACCCAGTACTTC. This codes for CASSYFSGGGETQYF.

The J gene is TRBJ2-1, the V gene TRBV7-2; D gene uncertain. Germline V gene data show CDR1 as SGHTA and CDR2 as FQGNSA. Trimming pared 3 bases from V and 7 bases from J, leaving 7 bases between. This CDR3 is built from 12 residues. The CDR3 sequence is CASSFSSNEQFF. For the CDR3, the DNA is TGTGCCAGCAGCTTTAGTTCGAATGAGCAGTTCTTC.

This chain links TRBV5-6 with TRBJ1-1; no reliable D call. The V end was cut by 1 base, the J end by 3 bases, with 10 bases between. The germline CDR1 and CDR2 sequences are SGHDT and YYEEEE. The CDR3 sequence is 14 residues long. The DNA of the CDR3 is TGTGCCAGCAGCTTGTCTCCCGGGGACACTGAAGCTTTCTTT. It specifies CASSLSPGDTEAFF.

The J gene is TRBJ2-1, the V gene TRBV4-3, with 7 bases aligning to TRBD2. This CDR3 comprises 19 residues. Trimming removed 0 bases from V and 2 bases from J; junction bases left unmatched: 13. Looked up from germline, CDR1 is LGHNA and CDR2 is YSLEER. CDR3: CASSQDRGGASGTYNEQFF. CDR3 DNA sequence: TGCGCCAGCAGCCAAGATAGGGGTGGGGCTAGCGGAACCTACAATGAGCAGTTCTTC.